This TCR beta chain was sequenced for a study of siplizumab effects on memory and regulatory T cells. V shed 5 bases and J shed 6 bases, with 17 bases lying between them. Germline V gives CDR1 GTSNPN, CDR2 SVGIG (reference sequence). This CDR3 is built from 13 residues. Per individual sample, about 100,000 TCR templates were assayed. Sequenced by immunoSEQ multiplex PCR; TCRdb stores in-frame clones only, minus some. Found here are roughly 100,000 clones, approximately 90% of them singletons; the top ten hold about 1.1%. Broader study findings: Neither a naive nor a memory phenotype was assignable to roughly 75-96% of proliferating CD4+ or CD8+ clones. Alloreactive sequences traceable to unstimulated CD4+ memory cells declined significantly under siplizumab.

As to this clone: The antigen remains undetermined.

The V gene is TRBV30, the J gene TRBJ2-7, with D possibly matching TRBD1 (5 bases). The TCR sequence derives from a human donor in good health. Sequencing was performed on CD4+ T cells sorted from blood. The CDR3 nucleotides are TGTGCCTGGGACAAAGGGGTGGTAATCGAGCAGTACTTC. It translates to CAWDKGVVIEQYF.